Each of the 29 T cell receptor beta chains below was sequenced from the same sample in a study of blood T cell repertoires in COVID-19. Produced via immunoSEQ multiplex PCR; TCRdb's table is partial and in-frame only. This table holds some 140,000 clones, around 85% found once. Source material: peripheral blood. These TCRs come from a woman of 80 years or more with acute or convalescent COVID-19.

The J gene is TRBJ2-5, the V gene TRBV5-6, with 11 bases matching TRBD1. The V and J ends lost 4 bases and 4 bases, in that order; junction bases with no gene match: 6. CDR3 length: 15 amino acids. The germline gives CDR1 SGHDT, CDR2 YYEEEE. CDR3 residues: CASSRTGGTRETQYF. CDR3 DNA: TGTGCCAGCAGCCGGACAGGGGGCACGCGAGAGACCCAGTACTTC.

This clone was recorded once. CDR3 DNA: TGTGCCAGCAGCTTAGTTGCAGGAAGCAATTCACCCCTCCACTTT. This codes for CASSLVAGSNSPLHF. This sequence joins TRBV7-2 and TRBJ1-6; D is uncertain. Trimming left V 1 base short and J 7 bases short, with 11 bases between. Germline V gives CDR1 SGHTA, CDR2 FQGNSA. There are 15 residues in the CDR3.

This clone came up once. The rearrangement joins TRBV30 to TRBJ2-1; 12 bases map to TRBD2. Germline-derived CDR1 and CDR2 are GTSNPN and SVGIG (reference sequence). V lost 2 bases and J lost 8; bases outside the gene matches: 4. This CDR3 is built from 14 residues. CDR3 sequence: CAWSSSGRADEQFF. CDR3 DNA: TGTGCCTGGAGTTCTAGCGGGAGGGCCGATGAGCAGTTCTTC.

The chain recombines TRBV2 with TRBJ2-2, with TRBD2 matching over 12 bases. The germline V gene has CDR1 SNHLY and CDR2 FYNNEI. The CDR3 is 17 amino acids. V was pared by 5 bases and J by 4 bases, with 8 bases of the junction left unmatched. In DNA, the CDR3 is TGTGCCAGCAGTATGGCTAGCGGGAGGGCGGGCACCGGGGAGCTGTTTTTT. This translates into CASSMASGRAGTGELFF. The full variable domain, with the rest looked up from reference TRBV2 and TRBJ2-2, is EPEVTQTPSHQVTQMGQEVILRCVPISNHLYFYWYRQILGQKVEFLVSFYNNEISEKSEIFDDQFSVERPDGSNFTLKIRSTKLEDSAMYFCASSMASGRAGTGELFFGEGSRLTVL.

The chain joins TRBV19 to TRBJ2-5; D is perhaps TRBD1 (5 bases). The CDR3 is made up of 14 amino acids. The V end was cut by 0 bases, the J end by 8 bases, with 13 bases between. Germline V lookup: CDR1 LNHDA, CDR2 SQIVND (reference sequence). As DNA, the CDR3 is TGTGCCAGTAGTATAGATCCCGGCAGGGAAACCCAGTACTTC. Residues: CASSIDPGRETQYF.

The chain recombines TRBV5-1 with TRBJ1-1; no reliable D call. V was pared by 4 bases and J by 3 bases, with 10 bases between. Looked up from germline, CDR1 is SGHRS and CDR2 is YFSETQ. This CDR3 comprises 13 residues. The CDR3 is CASSLWGDTEAFF. The CDR3 nucleotides read TGCGCCAGCAGCCTCTGGGGAGACACTGAAGCTTTCTTT.

This clone was observed at least ten times. The genes are TRBV6-2 or TRBV6-3 and TRBJ2-1; no clear D. V was pared by 2 bases and J by 2 bases, with 10 bases between. This CDR3 region has 15 residues. Germline-derived CDR1 and CDR2 are MNHEY and SVGEGT. DNA for the CDR3: TGTGCCAGCAGTTACACCCTATCCCCCTACAATGAGCAGTTCTTC. Protein sequence: CASSYTLSPYNEQFF.

There are a few counts of this clone. V usage is TRBV10-3 and J usage is TRBJ1-3; 7 bases map to TRBD1. V trimming: 4 bases; J trimming: 0 bases; junction bases outside the gene matches: 9. Looked up from germline, CDR1 is ENHRY and CDR2 is SYGVKD. The CDR3 sequence is 17 residues long. As DNA, the CDR3 is TGTGCCATCAGTGGGAATCCGGGACAGACCTCTGGAAACACCATATATTTT. It translates to CAISGNPGQTSGNTIYF.

The J gene is TRBJ2-4, the V gene TRBV10-2; perhaps TRBD2 as D (7 bases). CDR3 length: 17 amino acids. Deletions cut 2 bases from V and 0 bases from J, with 14 bases between. Looked up from germline, CDR1 is WSHSY and CDR2 is SAAADI. The CDR3 DNA sequence: TGCGCCAGCAGTGAGGTTGTAGGGGGGGAAGCCAAAAACATTCAGTACTTC. Its translation is CASSEVVGGEAKNIQYF.

This clone showed up just once. The rearrangement joins TRBV19 to TRBJ2-7; TRBD1 might be the D (5 bases). V shed 5 bases and J shed 0 bases, with 11 bases lying between them. In germline, CDR1 is LNHDA, CDR2 SQIVND (reference sequence). This CDR3 spans 14 amino acids. In nucleotides, the CDR3 is TGTGCCAGTAGTCCTCGGACATTCTCCTACGAGCAGTACTTC. The encoded protein is CASSPRTFSYEQYF.

The chain uses TRBV5-1 and TRBJ1-2; maybe TRBD1 (6 bases). CDR3 length: 14 residues. Germline loops: CDR1 SGHRS, CDR2 YFSETQ. V dropped 4 bases and J dropped 2 bases, with 12 bases sitting between them. CDR3 bases: TGCGCCAGCAGCGTTGAGCAGGGGAACTATGGCTACACCTTC. Translating gives CASSVEQGNYGYTF.

The chain links TRBV24-1 to TRBJ2-5; TRBD2 might be the D (5 bases). There are 15 residues in the CDR3. V dropped 5 bases and J dropped 2 bases, with 14 bases sitting between them. Germline V gives CDR1 KGHDR, CDR2 SFDVKD. The CDR3 here is CATSVGELVQETQYF. The CDR3 nucleotides read TGTGCCACCAGTGTGGGAGAACTCGTACAAGAGACCCAGTACTTC.

This clone was detected only once. V is TRBV5-1 and J is TRBJ1-6; tentatively, D is TRBD1 (6 bases). The germline CDR1 and CDR2 sequences are SGHRS and YFSETQ. With 0 bases removed from V and 6 bases from J, the gap between germline ends came to 19 bases. The CDR3 contains 18 residues. CDR3 coding DNA: TGCGCCAGCAGCTTGGGGGCTCAAAATTTAGGGGGTAATTCACCCCTCCACTTT. Translating gives CASSLGAQNLGGNSPLHF.

CDR3 DNA sequence: TGCGCCAGCAGCAATGGTACAGGGTTTGTTCCGTACTTC. Translating it yields CASSNGTGFVPYF. The rearrangement links TRBV5-1 to TRBJ2-7; TRBD1 might be the D (6 bases). This CDR3 comprises 13 residues. Germline assignment: CDR1 SGHRS and CDR2 YFSETQ. The V and J ends lost 4 bases and 12 bases respectively, with 20 bases between them.

The chain carries TRBV7-9 and TRBJ2-3, with 7 positions matching TRBD1. V lost 5 bases to trimming and J lost 3 bases; unmatched junction nucleotides: 5. CDR1 is SEHNR, CDR2 FQNEAQ, per germline (reference sequence). This CDR3 is 14 amino acids long. The CDR3 sequence: CASSMTGRTDTQYF. The CDR3 region has the DNA TGTGCCAGCAGCATGACAGGGCGGACAGATACGCAGTATTTT.

This chain uses TRBV11-2 with TRBJ1-4; no clear D. The CDR3 length is 15 residues. CDR1 SGHAT and CDR2 FQNNGV come from the germline V gene. The V end lost 1 base, the J end lost 0 bases, and 6 bases lay between the germline ends. The CDR3 here is CASSLARSTNEKLFF. The CDR3 DNA reads as TGTGCCAGCAGCTTAGCCCGGTCAACTAATGAAAAACTGTTTTTT.

The chain uses TRBV11-2 and TRBJ1-2; the D gene is possibly TRBD1 (6 bases). Germline CDR1 is SGHAT and CDR2 is FQNNGV. V was pared by 4 bases and J by 2 bases, with 8 bases between. The CDR3 has 13 amino acids. CDR3 coding DNA: TGTGCCAGCAGCTCTGGGACAAACTATGGCTACACCTTC. Translation: CASSSGTNYGYTF.

The genes are TRBV7-2 and TRBJ2-7, with 12 positions matching TRBD2. Trimming cost V 5 bases and J 0 bases; bases outside gene matches: 8. The CDR3 length is 17 residues. CDR1 SGHTA and CDR2 FQGNSA come from the germline V gene. The DNA of the CDR3 is TGTGCCAGCAGCAAACGGACTAGCGGGACTATCTCCTACGAGCAGTACTTC. This translates into CASSKRTSGTISYEQYF.

The chain employs TRBV5-8 and TRBJ2-3; 8 bases fit TRBD2. Germline assignment: CDR1 SGHTS and CDR2 YDEGEE. The trim removed 4 bases at V and 1 base at J, leaving 8 bases unmatched. This CDR3 region has 16 residues. In DNA, the CDR3 is TGTGCCAGCAGCAACCCAGCGGGAGAGGGCACAGATACGCAGTATTTT. Translated: CASSNPAGEGTDTQYF.

The J gene is TRBJ2-7, the V gene TRBV5-1; D is uncertain. Looked up from germline, CDR1 is SGHRS and CDR2 is YFSETQ. The CDR3 is made up of 13 amino acids. V was clipped by 2 bases and J by 1 base, with 7 bases between them. CDR3 protein: CASSFVGSYEQYF. For the CDR3, the DNA is TGCGCCAGCAGCTTCGTCGGGTCCTACGAGCAGTACTTC.

The chain joins TRBV30 to TRBJ1-3; perhaps TRBD1 as D (5 bases). The CDR3 has 15 amino acids. The germline gives CDR1 GTSNPN, CDR2 SVGIG (reference sequence). V lost 3 bases and J 1 base, leaving 13 bases between the germline ends. The CDR3 region is CAWSQDRYSGNTIYF. CDR3 bases: TGTGCCTGGAGCCAAGACAGATATTCTGGAAACACCATATATTTT.

The CDR3 is CASTTREGTGELFF. The DNA of the CDR3 is TGTGCCAGCACTACCAGGGAGGGCACCGGGGAGCTGTTTTTT. The rearrangement joins TRBV5-4 to TRBJ2-2; 7 bases fit TRBD2. The germline CDR1 and CDR2 sequences are SGHNT and YYREEE (reference sequence). V gave up 6 bases and J gave up 4 bases; unmatched junction bases: 6. This CDR3 has 14 amino acids. Full variable domain (rest looked up from reference TRBV5-4 and TRBJ2-2): ETGVTQSPTHLIKTRGQQVTLRCSSQSGHNTVSWYQQALGQGPQFIFQYYREEENGRGNFPPRFSGLQFPNYSSELNVNALELDDSALYLCASTTREGTGELFFGEGSRLTVL.

This clone was observed a single time. The chain couples TRBV5-4 to TRBJ2-2, with D tentatively TRBD1 (5 bases). This CDR3 region has 12 residues. V was shortened by 7 bases and J by 3 bases, with 7 bases between the two germline ends. CDR1 and CDR2 (germline): SGHNT, YYREEE (reference sequence). In nucleotides, the CDR3 is TGTGCCAGCGGGGCACACACCGGGGAGCTGTTTTTT. Its translation: CASGAHTGELFF.

There are a few counts of this clone. The identical CDR3 is also encoded by other nucleotide sequences in the sample. The genes are TRBV7-2 and TRBJ1-3, with 8 bases matching TRBD1. The CDR3 contains 15 residues. Germline CDR1 and CDR2: SGHTA and FQGNSA. Trimming at V came to 3 bases and at J to 2 bases, leaving 3 bases not matched to a gene. The CDR3 reads CASSLDRAAGNTIYF. The CDR3 bases are TGTGCCAGCAGCTTGGACAGGGCTGCTGGAAACACCATATATTTT.

V and J are TRBV7-2 and TRBJ1-2, with 7 bases aligning to TRBD1. The germline CDR1 and CDR2 sequences are SGHTA and FQGNSA. The junction had 10 bases not matched to a gene; V was cut back by 5 bases and J by 4 bases. This CDR3 comprises 15 residues. This CDR3 reads CASSPTGNEGYGYTF. DNA of the CDR3: TGTGCCAGCAGCCCGACAGGGAACGAGGGCTATGGCTACACCTTC.

The CDR3 coding sequence is TGTGCTTCGGGACAGGGTATCGCCGGGGAGCTGTTTTTT. Translation gives CASGQGIAGELFF. V gene TRBV19 combines with J gene TRBJ2-2, with 9 bases aligning to TRBD1. There are 13 residues in the CDR3. The germline V gene has CDR1 LNHDA and CDR2 SQIVND (reference sequence). The full variable domain, completed using reference TRBV19 and TRBJ2-2, is DGGITQSPKYLFRKEGQNVTLSCEQNLNHDAMYWYRQDPGQGLRLIYYSQIVNDFQKGDIAEGYSVSREKKESFPLTVTSAQKNPTAFYLCASGQGIAGELFFGEGSRLTVL.

Only a few counts were recorded for this clone. This rearrangement joins TRBV7-6 to TRBJ1-1; D is unclear. V was shortened by 1 base and J by 11 bases, with 17 bases between the two germline ends. This CDR3 is 14 amino acids long. The germline V gene encodes CDR1 SGHVS and CDR2 FNYEAQ. The CDR3 DNA reads as TGTGCCAGCAGCTTAGATTGGAGTCGAAGTGGGGCTTTCTTT. Its protein product is CASSLDWSRSGAFF.

CDR3 DNA sequence: TGTGCCAGCAGCCCTCGAGCGGGAGGGCCGATCGGTGAGCAGTTCTTC. As protein: CASSPRAGGPIGEQFF. The rearrangement joins TRBV7-9 to TRBJ2-1; TRBD2 aligns across 10 bases. This CDR3 has 16 residues. CDR1 and CDR2 from the germline V gene are SEHNR and FQNEAQ (reference sequence). Trimming cost V 5 bases and J 9 bases; bases outside gene matches: 13. Complete variable domain (other parts from reference TRBV7-9 and TRBJ2-1): DTGVSQNPRHKITKRGQNVTFRCDPISEHNRLYWYRQTLGQGPEFLTYFQNEAQLEKSRLLSDRFSAERPKGSFSTLEIQRTEQGDSAMYLCASSPRAGGPIGEQFFGPGTRLTVL.

The chain recombines TRBV11-3 with TRBJ1-1, with D perhaps matching TRBD1 (6 bases). This CDR3 has 17 residues. Germline assignment: CDR1 SGHNT and CDR2 YENEEA. Trimming pared 1 base from V and 0 bases from J, leaving 15 bases between. The chain's CDR3 is CASSLVTLQGLNTEAFF. In nucleotides, the CDR3 is TGTGCCAGCAGCTTAGTGACACTACAGGGACTGAACACTGAAGCTTTCTTT.